This passage covers 9 T cell receptor beta chains from one sample sequenced in a study of blood T cell repertoires in COVID-19. TCRdb's copy holds only in-frame clones and misses some; the assay was immunoSEQ multiplex PCR. The sample holds some 64,000 clones, roughly 82% seen once. The sample consisted of peripheral blood. The receptors come from a human donor in a cohort sampled during active COVID-19.

The chain recombines TRBV7-8 with TRBJ2-1, with D possibly being TRBD1 (6 bases). This CDR3 is 14 amino acids long. The germline gives CDR1 SGHVS, CDR2 FQNEAQ. V lost 1 base and J lost 7, with 11 bases in between. In DNA form, the CDR3 reads TGTGCCAGCAGCTTAGTAGGGGGTTCAAATGAGCAGTTCTTC. Its protein product is CASSLVGGSNEQFF.

This rearrangement joins TRBV5-1 to TRBJ2-5; tentative D call: TRBD1 (5 bases). Germline V gene sequence: CDR1 SGHRS, CDR2 YFSETQ. Trimming took 1 base from V and 5 from J, leaving 9 bases between them. The CDR3 runs 13 residues. CDR3 sequence (DNA): TGCGCCAGCAGCTTGCAGGGTCAGGAGACCCAGTACTTC. It specifies CASSLQGQETQYF.

The chain links TRBV5-5 to TRBJ2-5, with TRBD2 matching over 7 bases. The germline V gene has CDR1 SGHKS and CDR2 YYEKEE (reference sequence). V gave up 4 bases and J gave up 2 bases; unmatched junction bases: 8. CDR3 length: 15 amino acids. The CDR3 region has the DNA TGTGCCAGCAGCCGCGTTACAGCGGGACAAGAGACCCAGTACTTC. It encodes CASSRVTAGQETQYF.

This sequence joins TRBV30 and TRBJ1-1; maybe TRBD1 (6 bases). CDR3 length: 14 residues. Trimming took 0 bases from V and 6 from J, leaving 14 bases between them. Per the germline V gene, CDR1 is GTSNPN and CDR2 is SVGIG (reference sequence). CDR3 coding DNA: TGTGCCTGGAGTGTAGGGGGGGTGGTCTCTGAAGCTTTCTTT. Its translation is CAWSVGGVVSEAFF.

The V and J genes are TRBV6-5 and TRBJ1-5; D possibly corresponds to TRBD1 (6 bases). The CDR3 has 14 amino acids. Trimming stripped 6 bases from V and 5 bases from J, with 14 bases between. CDR1 MNHEY and CDR2 SVGAGI come from the germline V gene. The CDR3 nucleotides read TGTGCCAGCAGCCTACAGGGACGGGATCAGCCCCAGCATTTT. Protein sequence: CASSLQGRDQPQHF.

The V call is TRBV28, the J call TRBJ2-5; D perhaps matches TRBD1 (5 bases). V lost 3 bases, J lost 5 bases, and 16 bases lay in between. Germline lookup yields CDR1 MDHEN and CDR2 SYDVKM. This CDR3 has 15 amino acids. CDR3: CASSFLRDQGETQYF. The CDR3 coding sequence is TGTGCCAGCAGTTTTCTCAGAGACCAGGGTGAGACCCAGTACTTC.

This chain connects TRBV28 to TRBJ1-3, with D perhaps matching TRBD1 (5 bases). The CDR3 extends over 14 amino acids. The germline V and J ends were trimmed by 8 bases and 4 bases, with 15 bases remaining between them. Germline V gives CDR1 MDHEN, CDR2 SYDVKM. CDR3 coding DNA: TGTGCCAGCGATAACGGGGGTTCGGGAAACACCATATATTTT. Its translation: CASDNGGSGNTIYF.

The V call is TRBV19, the J call TRBJ2-7; 10 bases agree with TRBD1. V shed 3 bases and J 6 bases; nucleotides not matched to a gene: 5. Germline assignment: CDR1 LNHDA and CDR2 SQIVND (reference sequence). The CDR3 loop spans 14 amino acids. In DNA, the CDR3 is TGTGCCAGTAGTATGAAGGGACAGGGGTTCGAGCAGTACTTC. Translated, it gives CASSMKGQGFEQYF.

The chain has TRBV9 and TRBJ2-4; no clear D gene. The CDR3 covers 14 residues. Trimming took off 3 bases at V and 12 bases at J, with 19 bases between the two ends. Germline V gene sequence: CDR1 SGDLS, CDR2 YYNGEE. The CDR3 here is CASSAIGSTGAQYF. The CDR3 DNA sequence: TGTGCCAGCAGCGCCATCGGGTCCACTGGAGCTCAGTACTTC.